What follows are 3 T cell receptor beta chains derived from one specimen sequenced in a study of blood T cell repertoires in COVID-19. TCRdb's table, derived via immunoSEQ multiplex PCR, lists solely in-frame clones and lacks some. The sample carries 85,000 to 100,000 clones, less than 95% recorded once. Source material: peripheral blood. All receptors derive from a man aged 60 to 75 with acute or convalescent COVID-19.

The CDR3 DNA sequence: TGTGCCAGCAGCCCCCAGGGAGGGGAGCCCTACGAGCAGTACTTC. It specifies CASSPQGGEPYEQYF. The gene calls are TRBV5-8 and TRBJ2-7; 7 bases are shared with TRBD2. The CDR3 has 15 amino acids. J was trimmed by 2 bases and V by 4 bases; bases with no gene match: 9. Germline V gives CDR1 SGHTS, CDR2 YDEGEE.

The chain links TRBV29-1 to TRBJ1-2, with a weak D call TRBD1 (5 bases). The ends were cut back, 7 bases at V and 0 bases at J, with 15 bases in the middle. Germline V gene sequence: CDR1 SQVTM, CDR2 ANQGSEA. The CDR3 has 14 amino acids. CDR3 nucleotides: TGCAGCGCCCTACCCACAGGTCCTAACTATGGCTACACCTTC. Residues: CSALPTGPNYGYTF.

The chain employs TRBV5-1 and TRBJ1-6; 8 bases match TRBD1. Germline V gives CDR1 SGHRS, CDR2 YFSETQ. The length of the CDR3 is 15 residues. Germline trimming cut 1 base from V and 10 bases from J; bases unmatched to any gene: 7. CDR3 sequence reads: CASSLLSGTGSPLHF. The CDR3 bases are TGCGCCAGCAGCTTGCTCAGCGGGACAGGCTCACCCCTCCACTTT.